The 32 T cell receptor beta chains reported below all come from one sample, sequenced in a study of Graves' ophthalmopathy and Graves' hyperthyroidism (dated 2018 in TCRdb). Reads for this sample came from an Illumina HiSeq 2000. For repertoire sequencing, the TCR beta CDR3 regions were amplified from RNA transcripts. The first round was an RT-PCR using HTBI primers with the Qiagen OneStep RT-PCR kit, and this first round was followed by a second-round multiplex PCR, then size selection and purification. The public sequencing data were trimmed at Q25 with fastp and processed into clonotypes with MiXCR by TCRdb, which kept only in-frame beta chains. Rows with a matching CDR3 protein are joined into one entry that keeps the most common DNA and genes. The sample records 400,000 to 500,000 distinct CDR3 sequences, under 25% of which are singletons. The ten largest account for roughly 3% of the sample.

Sequencing was done on a sample of peripheral blood. The receptors shown here come from a young woman with stable Graves' hyperthyroidism. Donor details come from another sample of the same person, matched by shared clones.

This clonotype was observed at least ten times. This sequence joins TRBV15 and TRBJ2-6; the D is unclear. Trimming shortened V by 7 bases and J by 0 bases, and 4 bases separated the two germline ends. Germline CDR1 LNHNV, CDR2 YYDKDF (reference sequence). The CDR3 is 13 residues long. CDR3 sequence: CATKVSGANVLTF. CDR3 DNA: TGTGCCACCAAAGTCTCTGGGGCCAACGTCCTGACTTTC.

The table lists this clonotype with many counts. CDR3 coding DNA: TGTGCCAGCAGCTCTCTAGCGAACACTGAAGCTTTCTTT. This translates into CASSSLANTEAFF. The chain recombines TRBV7-2 with TRBJ1-1; no reliable D call. V was pared by 4 bases and J by 1 base, with 7 bases between. There are 13 residues in the CDR3. CDR1 and CDR2 from the germline V gene are SGHTA and FQGNSA.

In its sample, this clonotype was seen many times. This chain connects TRBV20-1 to TRBJ1-6; D may be TRBD1 (5 bases). Trimming left V 2 bases short and J 0 bases short, with 11 bases between. CDR3 size: 16 residues. Germline lookup yields CDR1 DFQATT and CDR2 SNEGSKA (reference sequence). Here the CDR3 reads CSARPRGDSYNSPLHF. CDR3 nucleotides: TGCAGTGCTAGACCTCGGGGGGACTCCTATAATTCACCCCTCCACTTT.

The sample holds many counts of this clonotype. The chain carries TRBV12-3 or TRBV12-4 and TRBJ2-1; D is possibly TRBD1 (6 bases). The CDR3 totals 16 residues. Trimming removed 3 bases from V and 2 bases from J, with 14 bases in between. CDR3 nucleotides: TGTGCCAGCAGTTTTGCCCCCGGGACACCCTACAATGAGCAGTTCTTC. This encodes CASSFAPGTPYNEQFF.

This clonotype was counted at least ten times. The gene calls are TRBV6-5 and TRBJ1-5, with D possibly matching TRBD1 (6 bases). The CDR3 consists of 16 residues. V was shortened by 4 bases and J by 4 bases, with 17 bases between the two germline ends. Germline CDR1 is MNHEY and CDR2 is SVGAGI. The DNA of the CDR3 is TGTGCCAGCAGTTCCCAACCCGGGACAAAAAATCAGCCCCAGCATTTT. Translation: CASSSQPGTKNQPQHF.

This clonotype was seen at least ten times. A much larger clone differs by one base, so this may be a read error. The chain carries TRBV7-6 and TRBJ2-5, with unresolved D. The length of the CDR3 is 12 residues. Trimming shortened V by 1 base and J by 5 bases, and 5 bases separated the two germline ends. In germline, CDR1 is SGHVS, CDR2 FNYEAQ. The CDR3 loop reads CASSLVAETQYF. Here the CDR3 DNA reads TGTGCCAGCAGCTTAGTGGCGGAGACCCAGTACTTC.

This clonotype was counted at least ten times. The V and J genes are TRBV27 and TRBJ2-7; possible D gene TRBD2, 5 bases. Germline CDR1 MNHEY, CDR2 SMNVEV (reference sequence). Trimming cost V 5 bases and J 0 bases, with 23 bases left between them. The CDR3 covers 18 residues. Written as DNA, the CDR3 is TGTGCCAGCAGTCCCCCCCCTCCTAGGCCGGGAAACTCCTACGAGCAGTACTTC. This codes for CASSPPPPRPGNSYEQYF.

This clonotype was counted at least ten times. The rearrangement uses TRBV11-1 and TRBJ2-7; 8 nucleotides agree with TRBD2. Germline V gene data show CDR1 as SGHAT and CDR2 as FQDESV (reference sequence). The CDR3 covers 16 residues. V lost 5 bases and J lost 6; bases outside the gene matches: 15. Here the CDR3 reads CASSPLGAGGGFEQYF. CDR3 coding DNA: TGTGCCAGCAGCCCCCTCGGGGCGGGAGGAGGGTTCGAGCAGTACTTC.

This clonotype was counted only a few times. The rearrangement uses TRBV9 and TRBJ2-5; tentatively, D is TRBD1 (5 bases). With 0 bases removed from V and 2 bases from J, the gap between germline ends came to 14 bases. This CDR3 comprises 16 residues. Per germline, CDR1 SGDLS and CDR2 YYNGEE. Written as DNA, the CDR3 is TGTGCCAGCAGCGTAGCGATTGTAGGACATCAAGAGACCCAGTACTTC. Translated, it gives CASSVAIVGHQETQYF.

The table lists this clonotype with a few counts. A read error may produce the germline difference seen at one junction end. This rearrangement joins TRBV7-7 to TRBJ2-2; 8 nucleotides agree with TRBD2. The CDR3 loop spans 15 amino acids. The germline V gene has CDR1 SSHAT and CDR2 FNYEAQ (reference sequence). The CDR3 DNA sequence: TGTGCTAGCAGCCTACTAGCGGTTCCCACCGGGGAGCTGTTTTTT. Protein: CASSLLAVPTGELFF.

This clonotype was recorded once. The chain joins TRBV6-1 to TRBJ2-5, with 7 nucleotides matching TRBD1. The junction had 15 bases not matched to a gene; V was cut back by 10 bases and J by 4 bases. Germline V gene lookup returns CDR1 MNHNS and CDR2 SASEGT. The CDR3 totals 15 residues. The DNA for the CDR3 is TGTGCCATCGGTCTGACAGGGACCCTCGGAGAGACCCAGTACTTC. This codes for CAIGLTGTLGETQYF.

In its sample, this clonotype was seen many times. The chain couples TRBV6-5 to TRBJ2-7; no definite D call. V was cut by 0 bases and J by 2 bases, with 11 bases left in between. The germline gives CDR1 MNHEY, CDR2 SVGAGI. The CDR3 loop spans 15 amino acids. The CDR3 here is CASSYSTTYAYEQYF. The CDR3 nucleotides are TGTGCCAGCAGTTACTCGACCACCTACGCCTACGAGCAGTACTTC.

The sample holds many counts of this clonotype. CDR3 region: CASSPREANQPQHF. The CDR3 DNA is TGTGCCAGCTCACCGAGAGAGGCGAATCAGCCCCAGCATTTT. J is TRBJ1-5 and V is TRBV18; the D is unclear. Germline lookup yields CDR1 KGHSH and CDR2 LQKENI. The CDR3 runs to 14 residues. V lost 3 bases, J lost 4 bases, and 10 bases lay in between.

This clonotype was recorded at least ten times. The rearrangement uses TRBV30 and TRBJ2-2; possibly TRBD1 for D (6 bases). CDR1 and CDR2 from the germline V gene are GTSNPN and SVGIG (reference sequence). V was clipped by 4 bases and J by 6 bases, with 9 bases between them. There are 12 residues in the CDR3. CDR3 DNA: TGTGCCTGGAACCCAGGGGCCGGGGAGCTGTTTTTT. This codes for CAWNPGAGELFF.

This clonotype was observed a few times. The V call is TRBV20-1, the J call TRBJ2-7; 9 bases line up with TRBD1. V dropped 6 bases and J dropped 7; count of bases not matched to a gene: 10. This CDR3 has 13 residues. Germline CDR1 is DFQATT and CDR2 is SNEGSKA (reference sequence). CDR3 loop: CSANPDRGWEQYF. The DNA for the CDR3 is TGCAGTGCAAATCCCGACAGGGGGTGGGAGCAGTACTTC.

This clonotype occurred many times. This chain's CDR3 is CSVEDGRDTYEQYF. In DNA, the CDR3 is TGCAGCGTTGAAGATGGGCGGGATACCTACGAGCAGTACTTC. V usage is TRBV29-1 and J usage is TRBJ2-7; perhaps TRBD2 as D (6 bases). Trimming took off 0 bases at V and 2 bases at J, with 11 bases between the two ends. This CDR3 spans 14 amino acids. The germline gives CDR1 SQVTM, CDR2 ANQGSEA.

This clonotype was counted at least ten times. The V call is TRBV20-1, the J call TRBJ2-5; maybe TRBD2 (6 bases). The V and J ends lost 0 bases and 5 bases respectively, with 13 bases between them. From germline, CDR1 is DFQATT and CDR2 SNEGSKA (reference sequence). The CDR3 totals 14 residues. The CDR3 sequence: CSARDGAGRETQYF. The CDR3 nucleotides are TGCAGTGCTAGAGATGGGGCGGGGAGGGAGACCCAGTACTTC.

This clonotype has ten or more counts. V gene TRBV11-2 combines with J gene TRBJ2-6, with 9 nucleotides matching TRBD1. Germline assignment: CDR1 SGHAT and CDR2 FQNNGV. CDR3 length equals 17 residues. The V segment lost 3 bases and the J segment 1 base; nucleotides outside the gene matches: 4. The CDR3 DNA sequence: TGTGCCAGCAGCTTGACAGGGGGTTCATCTGGGGCCAACGTCCTGACTTTC. Amino acid sequence: CASSLTGGSSGANVLTF.

The table lists this clonotype with many counts. J is TRBJ1-2 and V is TRBV29-1, with no clear D. Germline V gene sequence: CDR1 SQVTM, CDR2 ANQGSEA. The CDR3 is 13 residues long. V was clipped by 2 bases and J by 6 bases, with 13 bases between them. The CDR3 nucleotides are TGCAGCGTTGAACGCGCGGTACGCAATGGCTACACCTTC. This codes for CSVERAVRNGYTF.

This clonotype occurred many times. The rearrangement links TRBV11-2 to TRBJ2-7, with D perhaps matching TRBD1 (6 bases). V lost 2 bases and J 5 bases, leaving 13 bases between the germline ends. This CDR3 has 14 amino acids. Germline V CDR1 and CDR2: SGHAT, FQNNGV. CDR3 sequence reads: CASSLLQGTHEQYF. Written as DNA, the CDR3 is TGTGCCAGCAGCTTATTACAGGGCACCCACGAGCAGTACTTC.

This clonotype came up many times. This chain joins TRBV24-1 and TRBJ2-5; the D is unclear. V was trimmed by 2 bases and J by 6 bases, leaving 9 bases between them. The CDR3 covers 13 residues. The germline V gene encodes CDR1 KGHDR and CDR2 SFDVKD. CDR3: CATSDSPSQTQYF. The CDR3 nucleotides are TGTGCCACCAGTGATTCGCCTAGTCAGACCCAGTACTTC.

V gene TRBV6-1 combines with J gene TRBJ1-5; D possibly corresponds to TRBD1 (5 bases). The ends were cut back, 6 bases at V and 6 bases at J, with 15 bases in the middle. Per the germline V gene, CDR1 is MNHNS and CDR2 is SASEGT. The CDR3 sequence is 14 residues long. CDR3 residues: CASRPQGSGQPQHF. The CDR3 DNA sequence: TGTGCCAGCAGACCCCAGGGTTCAGGTCAGCCCCAGCATTTT.

This clonotype has at least ten counts. The V and J genes are TRBV19 and TRBJ1-1; D is uncertain. CDR1 is LNHDA and CDR2 is SQIVND in the germline V gene (reference sequence). CDR3 length: 15 amino acids. Trimming left V 2 bases short and J 6 bases short, with 16 bases between. The CDR3 sequence is CASSIKFSGIAEAFF. The CDR3 bases are TGTGCCAGTAGTATAAAATTTTCCGGGATCGCTGAAGCTTTCTTT. Full variable domain (outside the CDR3, taken from reference TRBV19 and TRBJ1-1): DGGITQSPKYLFRKEGQNVTLSCEQNLNHDAMYWYRQDPGQGLRLIYYSQIVNDFQKGDIAEGYSVSREKKESFPLTVTSAQKNPTAFYLCASSIKFSGIAEAFFGQGTRLTVV.

The rearrangement uses TRBV28 and TRBJ1-1, with unresolved D. The germline CDR1 and CDR2 sequences are MDHEN and SYDVKM. Trimming removed 8 bases at V and 5 bases at J, with 9 bases between. The length of the CDR3 is 11 residues. The CDR3 DNA reads TGTGCCAGCGTCACGATGACTGAAGCTTTCTTT. This translates into CASVTMTEAFF.

This clonotype was observed at least ten times. The chain couples TRBV20-1 to TRBJ2-7, with D possibly TRBD2 on 5 matching bases. Germline values: CDR1 DFQATT, CDR2 SNEGSKA (reference sequence). V gave up 3 bases and J gave up 6 bases, with 21 bases separating them. This CDR3 is 15 amino acids long. The CDR3 coding sequence is TGCAGTGCTAGGCCCTCTCGGGGAGATGCGTTCGAGCAGTACTTC. This gives the protein CSARPSRGDAFEQYF.

The table lists this clonotype with a few counts. The chain joins TRBV27 to TRBJ2-2; a possible D gene is TRBD2 (5 bases). There are 17 residues in the CDR3. V was shortened by 3 bases and J by 5 bases, with 19 bases between the two germline ends. Germline V gene data show CDR1 as MNHEY and CDR2 as SMNVEV (reference sequence). CDR3 sequence: CASSFSPAGANTGELFF. CDR3 DNA sequence: TGTGCCAGCAGTTTTTCCCCCGCGGGTGCAAATACCGGGGAGCTGTTTTTT.

This rearrangement joins TRBV12-3 or TRBV12-4 to TRBJ1-1, with 10 bases matching TRBD1. There are 17 residues in the CDR3. Trimming took 3 bases from V and 1 from J; bases not matched to a gene: 8. The CDR3 loop is CASSFPGQGKANTEAFF. The CDR3 bases are TGTGCCAGCAGTTTTCCGGGACAGGGGAAAGCGAACACTGAAGCTTTCTTT.

This clonotype was recorded many times. This rearrangement joins TRBV2 to TRBJ1-1; D remains ambiguous. The CDR3 consists of 13 residues. Per the germline V gene, CDR1 is SNHLY and CDR2 is FYNNEI. V dropped 7 bases and J dropped 3 bases, with 12 bases sitting between them. The CDR3 region is CASTFGAHTEAFF. CDR3 DNA: TGTGCCAGCACTTTCGGTGCGCACACTGAAGCTTTCTTT. The entire variable domain, with the rest obtained from reference TRBV2 and TRBJ1-1, is as follows: EPEVTQTPSHQVTQMGQEVILRCVPISNHLYFYWYRQILGQKVEFLVSFYNNEISEKSEIFDDQFSVERPDGSNFTLKIRSTKLEDSAMYFCASTFGAHTEAFFGQGTRLTVV.

This clonotype has ten or more counts. The chain uses TRBV12-3 or TRBV12-4 and TRBJ2-7; D is unclear. Trimming removed 2 bases at V and 2 bases at J, with 10 bases between. The CDR3 length is 14 residues. The DNA for the CDR3 is TGTGCCAGCAGTTTAATCGGCAGTCCCTACGAGCAGTACTTC. Amino acid sequence: CASSLIGSPYEQYF.

V and J are TRBV24-1 and TRBJ1-2; D is unresolved. The CDR3 has 14 amino acids. Germline V gene sequence: CDR1 KGHDR, CDR2 SFDVKD. V lost 2 bases, J lost 2 bases, and 8 bases lay in between. CDR3 nucleotides: TGTGCCACCAGTGATTGGGCCACCAACTATGGCTACACCTTC. It encodes CATSDWATNYGYTF.

This clonotype showed up many times. V is TRBV29-1 and J is TRBJ2-5; 9 nucleotides agree with TRBD1. Germline values: CDR1 SQVTM, CDR2 ANQGSEA. This CDR3 has 14 amino acids. V was pared by 5 bases and J by 2 bases, with 6 bases of the junction left unmatched. In DNA, the CDR3 is TGCAGCGTTTGGTTGACAGGGGGGCAAGAGACCCAGTACTTC. Translation: CSVWLTGGQETQYF. Full variable domain (outside the CDR3, taken from reference TRBV29-1 and TRBJ2-5): SAVISQKPSRDICQRGTSLTIQCQVDSQVTMMFWYRQQPGQSLTLIATANQGSEATYESGFVIDKFPISRPNLTFSTLTVSNMSPEDSSIYLCSVWLTGGQETQYFGPGTRLLVL.

This clonotype was picked up many times. The chain has TRBV20-1 and TRBJ1-1; 9 nucleotides align to TRBD1. The CDR3 sequence is 15 residues long. Germline-derived CDR1 and CDR2 are DFQATT and SNEGSKA (reference sequence). With 0 bases clipped from V and 4 bases from J, the junction kept 6 bases outside the gene matches. DNA of the CDR3: TGCAGTGCTAGAGATACAGGGGGCATGAGCACTGAAGCTTTCTTT. As protein: CSARDTGGMSTEAFF.